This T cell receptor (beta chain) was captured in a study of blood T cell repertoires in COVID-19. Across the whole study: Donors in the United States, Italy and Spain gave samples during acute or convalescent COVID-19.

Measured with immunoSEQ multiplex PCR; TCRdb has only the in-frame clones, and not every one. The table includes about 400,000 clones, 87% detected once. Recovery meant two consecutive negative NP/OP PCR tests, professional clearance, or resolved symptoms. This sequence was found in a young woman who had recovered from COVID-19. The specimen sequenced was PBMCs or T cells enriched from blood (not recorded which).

For the CDR3, the DNA is TGTGCCAGCAGCTCGGGAGGGTACACTGAAGCTTTCTTT. Its protein product is CASSSGGYTEAFF. The chain combines TRBV7-6 with TRBJ1-1; D not resolved. Germline CDR1 and CDR2: SGHVS and FNYEAQ. V shed 4 bases and J shed 3 bases, with 9 bases lying between them. This CDR3 is built from 13 residues.